These 25 T cell receptor beta chains were all obtained from the same sample, sequenced in a study of blood T cell repertoires in COVID-19. Some clones are missing from TCRdb's copy, which holds only in-frame ones; the method was immunoSEQ multiplex PCR. In the table there are under 45,000 clones, about 77% of which are singletons. The sample consisted of peripheral blood. The source of these receptors is a man at least 80 years old with acute or convalescent COVID-19.

The rearrangement uses TRBV7-9 and TRBJ2-2; the match to TRBD2 covers 7 bases. The junction had 5 bases not matched to a gene; V was cut back by 1 base and J by 6 bases. The CDR3 extends over 15 amino acids. CDR1 is SEHNR, CDR2 FQNEAQ, per germline (reference sequence). The CDR3 loop is CASSLVGRGSGELFF. The CDR3 DNA follows: TGTGCCAGCAGCTTAGTCGGGCGGGGGTCCGGGGAGCTGTTTTTT.

This rearrangement joins TRBV11-3 to TRBJ2-1, with a tentative D call TRBD2 (5 bases). Germline V gene data show CDR1 as SGHNT and CDR2 as YENEEA. With 1 base removed from V and 4 bases from J, the gap between germline ends came to 17 bases. The CDR3 loop spans 17 amino acids. CDR3 in DNA: TGTGCCAGCAGCTTAGGCCCGCCTGGCGGGCAGTACAATGAGCAGTTCTTC. It translates to CASSLGPPGGQYNEQFF.

In its sample, this clone was seen a few times. The V and J genes are TRBV7-8 and TRBJ2-7, with TRBD2 identical over 14 bases. Germline values: CDR1 SGHVS, CDR2 FQNEAQ. CDR3 length equals 16 residues. The V segment lost 5 bases and the J segment 4 bases; nucleotides outside the gene matches: 7. The DNA for the CDR3 is TGTGCCAGCAGCCTCACCGGGACTAGCGGGAGTTACGAGCAGTACTTC. This sequence encodes CASSLTGTSGSYEQYF.

This chain uses TRBV6-2 or TRBV6-3 with TRBJ2-3; D is unclear. Per the germline V gene, CDR1 is MNHEY and CDR2 is SVGEGT. The length of the CDR3 is 12 residues. Between the trimmed V and J ends, which lost 5 bases and 8 bases, there was a span of 11 bases. CDR3 residues: CASSPRRSTQYF. Here the CDR3 DNA reads TGTGCCAGCAGTCCCCGTCGTAGTACGCAGTATTTT.

This chain joins TRBV2 and TRBJ1-2, with 10 bases aligning to TRBD1. CDR1 and CDR2 from the germline V gene are SNHLY and FYNNEI. This CDR3 is 13 amino acids long. V gave up 6 bases and J gave up 9 bases; unmatched junction bases: 7. This chain's CDR3 is CASSSGQGNSYTF. The CDR3 DNA reads as TGTGCCAGCAGCTCGGGACAGGGGAATAGCTACACCTTC. Together with reference TRBV2 and TRBJ1-2, the CDR3 gives the full variable domain: EPEVTQTPSHQVTQMGQEVILRCVPISNHLYFYWYRQILGQKVEFLVSFYNNEISEKSEIFDDQFSVERPDGSNFTLKIRSTKLEDSAMYFCASSSGQGNSYTFGSGTRLTVV.

V usage is TRBV5-4 and J usage is TRBJ2-3; perhaps TRBD2 as D (7 bases). The V and J ends lost 4 bases and 5 bases respectively, with 17 bases between them. This CDR3 has 15 amino acids. Germline CDR1 reads SGHNT; CDR2 reads YYREEE (reference sequence). CDR3 bases: TGTGCCAGCAGCCCGGGTGGGGGGGCCGGAGATACGCAGTATTTT. Translating gives CASSPGGGAGDTQYF.

The chain is built from TRBV15 and TRBJ1-6; TRBD1 might be the D (6 bases). This CDR3 is built from 15 residues. Trimming shortened V by 0 bases and J by 7 bases, and 10 bases separated the two germline ends. Germline lookup yields CDR1 LNHNV and CDR2 YYDKDF (reference sequence). CDR3 protein: CATSRDRQVNSPLHF. The CDR3 DNA follows: TGTGCCACCAGCAGAGATAGACAGGTCAATTCACCCCTCCACTTT.

This sequence joins TRBV7-3 and TRBJ2-5; 8 bases align to TRBD2. The CDR3 contains 14 residues. Germline values: CDR1 SGHTA, CDR2 FQGTGA. V shed 2 bases and J 3 bases; nucleotides not matched to a gene: 2. CDR3 coding DNA: TGTGCCAGCAGCTTAGGTAGCGGGGAAGAGACCCAGTACTTC. Its translation is CASSLGSGEETQYF.

The chain carries TRBV7-2 and TRBJ2-5; D perhaps matches TRBD2 (7 bases). V lost 5 bases, J lost 5 bases, and 18 bases lay in between. The CDR3 loop spans 15 amino acids. CDR1 and CDR2 from the germline V gene are SGHTA and FQGNSA. The CDR3 region has the DNA TGTGCCAGCAGCCCTCGGACGGGGGGCAGGGAGACCCAGTACTTC. Translating gives CASSPRTGGRETQYF. Looking up the rest from reference TRBV7-2 and TRBJ2-5 gives the full variable domain: GAGVSQSPSNKVTEKGKDVELRCDPISGHTALYWYRQSLGQGLEFLIYFQGNSAPDKSGLPSDRFSAERTGGSVSTLTIQRTQQEDSAVYLCASSPRTGGRETQYFGPGTRLLVL.

The CDR3 sequence is CASSSTGARTEAFF. DNA for the CDR3: TGCGCCAGCAGCTCGACAGGGGCGCGCACTGAAGCTTTCTTT. The chain links TRBV5-1 to TRBJ1-1; 8 bases agree with TRBD1. CDR3 length equals 14 residues. From germline, CDR1 is SGHRS and CDR2 YFSETQ. J lost 4 bases, V lost 3 bases, and 5 bases had no gene match.

This clone was seen once. This chain connects TRBV11-2 to TRBJ1-3, with D hard to call. CDR1 is SGHAT and CDR2 is FQNNGV in the germline V gene. V was cut by 3 bases and J by 7 bases, with 4 bases left in between. The CDR3 runs 11 residues. For the CDR3, the DNA is TGTGCCAGCAGCTTCCTCAACACCATATATTTT. This encodes CASSFLNTIYF.

The CDR3 DNA reads as TGTGCCAGCAGCTTGGAGAGCAGGGGGTTGAACACCATATATTTT. Translating gives CASSLESRGLNTIYF. The J gene is TRBJ1-3, the V gene TRBV5-5; 7 bases are shared with TRBD1. The germline gives CDR1 SGHKS, CDR2 YYEKEE (reference sequence). The CDR3 has 15 amino acids. The ends lost 0 bases at V and 7 bases at J; junction bases unmatched: 7.

The rearrangement joins TRBV9 to TRBJ1-6; no firm D call. CDR1 and CDR2 (germline): SGDLS, YYNGEE. This CDR3 is built from 14 residues. Trimming shortened V by 0 bases and J by 5 bases, and 6 bases separated the two germline ends. The CDR3 reads CASSVVSNNSPLHF. The CDR3 DNA reads as TGTGCCAGCAGCGTAGTGTCCAATAATTCACCCCTCCACTTT.

The V and J genes are TRBV19 and TRBJ1-4; a possible D gene is TRBD1 (5 bases). V lost 4 bases to trimming and J lost 6 bases, with 9 bases between them. The CDR3 spans 13 residues. From germline, CDR1 is LNHDA and CDR2 SQIVND (reference sequence). CDR3 residues: CASSRGGDEKLFF. The CDR3 bases are TGTGCCAGTAGTAGGGGCGGGGATGAAAAACTGTTTTTT.

This clone was counted only a few times. CDR3 coding DNA: TGCGCCAGCAGCTTGAGTAGCCAAGGAACAGATACGCAGTATTTT. Amino acids: CASSLSSQGTDTQYF. The chain uses TRBV5-1 and TRBJ2-3; D ambiguous. CDR1 is SGHRS, CDR2 YFSETQ, per germline. Between the trimmed V and J ends, which lost 1 base and 3 bases, there was a span of 12 bases. The CDR3 spans 15 residues. The complete variable domain, with remaining parts taken from reference TRBV5-1 and TRBJ2-3, reads KAGVTQTPRYLIKTRGQQVTLSCSPISGHRSVSWYQQTPGQGLQFLFEYFSETQRNKGNFPGRFSGRQFSNSRSEMNVSTLELGDSALYLCASSLSSQGTDTQYFGPGTRLTVL.

The V and J genes are TRBV10-1 and TRBJ2-1, with TRBD2 identical over 9 bases. The CDR3 length is 13 residues. Losses at the gene ends were 5 bases for V and 7 bases for J; bases not matched to a gene: 3. The germline V gene has CDR1 WNHNN and CDR2 SYGVQD (reference sequence). CDR3 loop: CASSLAGSNEQFF. In DNA form, the CDR3 reads TGCGCCAGCAGTCTAGCGGGGTCGAATGAGCAGTTCTTC.

The chain couples TRBV10-1 to TRBJ2-7; D not certain. V shed 0 bases and J shed 2 bases, with 8 bases lying between them. Germline V lookup: CDR1 WNHNN, CDR2 SYGVQD (reference sequence). This CDR3 spans 14 amino acids. The CDR3 spells CASSESRGPYEQYF. As DNA, the CDR3 is TGCGCCAGCAGTGAGTCCCGCGGTCCCTACGAGCAGTACTTC.

The rearrangement joins TRBV12-5 to TRBJ1-1; tentative D call: TRBD1 (6 bases). The CDR3 length is 16 residues. V lost 0 bases and J 1 base, leaving 12 bases between the germline ends. Germline loops: CDR1 LGHNT, CDR2 FRNRAP. CDR3 bases: TGTGCTAGTGGTTTGGTAGCGGGGGCTGGGAACACTGAAGCTTTCTTT. Translation gives CASGLVAGAGNTEAFF.

The chain uses TRBV28 and TRBJ1-3; 7 bases agree with TRBD1. CDR1 is MDHEN, CDR2 SYDVKM, per germline. Trimming cost V 2 bases and J 0 bases; bases outside gene matches: 7. This CDR3 is 17 amino acids long. The CDR3 protein is CASSLVGTDLSGNTIYF. In DNA form, the CDR3 reads TGTGCCAGCAGTTTAGTAGGGACAGACCTCTCTGGAAACACCATATATTTT.

The rearrangement uses TRBV4-1 and TRBJ1-2; a weak D match, TRBD1 (5 bases). Germline V gene data show CDR1 as MGHRA and CDR2 as YSYEKL. V was shortened by 0 bases and J by 1 base, with 12 bases between the two germline ends. The CDR3 loop spans 16 amino acids. The CDR3 coding sequence is TGCGCCAGCAGCCAAGATCGGCCGGGACTTAACTATGGCTACACCTTC. Translated: CASSQDRPGLNYGYTF.

This clone was seen once. The chain combines TRBV4-2 with TRBJ2-7; unclear D gene. CDR1 and CDR2 from the germline V gene are LGHNA and YNFKEQ. V was trimmed by 0 bases and J by 1 base, leaving 10 bases between them. CDR3 length: 15 amino acids. CDR3 sequence (DNA): TGTGCCAGCAGCCAAGACGTCAACTATTCCTACGAGCAGTACTTC. It specifies CASSQDVNYSYEQYF.

V gene TRBV28 combines with J gene TRBJ1-4; D is unresolved. CDR3 size: 14 residues. CDR1 and CDR2 (germline): MDHEN, SYDVKM. The germline V and J ends were trimmed by 3 bases and 14 bases, with 19 bases remaining between them. As DNA, the CDR3 is TGTGCCAGCAGTTTGGGAGGGATCGTCGGTAGGCTGTTTTTT. It translates to CASSLGGIVGRLFF.

This chain connects TRBV5-6 to TRBJ2-7, with 8 bases identical to TRBD1. The CDR3 is 17 amino acids. Per germline, CDR1 SGHDT and CDR2 YYEEEE. J lost 0 bases, V lost 1 base, and 9 bases had no gene match. The CDR3 loop reads CASSLFPRTGISYEQYF. The DNA for the CDR3 is TGTGCCAGCAGCTTGTTTCCTCGGACAGGGATCTCCTACGAGCAGTACTTC.

This clone showed up many times. The genes are TRBV30 and TRBJ1-4; 9 bases match TRBD1. Germline CDR1 and CDR2: GTSNPN and SVGIG (reference sequence). J gave up 4 bases and V 1 base, and 1 base lay outside the gene matches. CDR3 length: 14 amino acids. This chain's CDR3 is CAWSATGGNEKLFF. The DNA of the CDR3 is TGTGCCTGGAGTGCGACAGGGGGTAATGAAAAACTGTTTTTT.

The V and J genes are TRBV24-1 and TRBJ2-7; the match to TRBD1 covers 7 bases. Germline values: CDR1 KGHDR, CDR2 SFDVKD. The V segment lost 3 bases and the J segment 6 bases; nucleotides outside the gene matches: 7. The CDR3 loop spans 14 amino acids. The chain's CDR3 is CATSDGGQLGEQYF. DNA of the CDR3: TGTGCCACCAGTGATGGGGGACAGCTAGGCGAGCAGTACTTC.